These T cell receptor beta chains were read from a single sample in a study of blood T cell repertoires in COVID-19. TCRdb's table, derived via immunoSEQ multiplex PCR, lists solely in-frame clones and lacks some. This sample has some 160,000 clones; under 90% occur once, and the top ten carry under 2.5%. The sample comprised peripheral blood. These TCRs come from a woman older than 75 with acute or convalescent COVID-19. CDR3s include the opening cysteine and the closing phenylalanine or tryptophan. Each record gives: J gene, V gene, D gene, clone size, CDR3 DNA, CDR3 protein. A D gene is named only where the DNA matches it firmly. Some rows have no size entry. The others give once, few or many, or a class for an expanded clone.

TRBJ1-2 TRBV19 TRBD1 . TGTGCCAGTAGTATGTGGGACAGGGAAGACTATGGCTACACCTTC CASSMWDREDYGYTF
TRBJ2-7 TRBV5-1 TRBD1 once TGCGCCAGCAGCTTGGGTCCCGGGACAGGGACCGAGCAGTACTTC CASSLGPGTGTEQYF
TRBJ1-3 TRBV4-2 . once TGTGCCAGCAGCCAAGATCCCTTTGGAAACACCATATATTTT CASSQDPFGNTIYF
TRBJ2-3 TRBV5-1 . . TGCGCCAGCAGCCCTCCGTGGCTCGACACAGATACGCAGTATTTT CASSPPWLDTDTQYF
TRBJ1-2 TRBV25-1 . once TGTGCCAGCAGTGCGACAGGAAACTATGGCTACACCTTC CASSATGNYGYTF
TRBJ2-3 TRBV4-3 . . TGCGCCAGCAGCCCGGGACACGCTAGCACAGATACGCAGTATTTT CASSPGHASTDTQYF
TRBJ2-5 TRBV19 TRBD1 . TGTGCCAGTAGTACTGGGACAGGGGGTGGGGAGACCCAGTACTTC CASSTGTGGGETQYF
TRBJ2-7 TRBV2 TRBD2 . TGTGCCAGCAGGGGGACTAGCGGGAGTTACGAGCAGTACTTC CASRGTSGSYEQYF
TRBJ2-5 TRBV9 TRBD2 . TGTGCCAGCAGCGTGACTTCTAGCGGGAAAGAGACCCAGTACTTC CASSVTSSGKETQYF
TRBJ2-5 TRBV6-2/TRBV6-3 . . TGTGCCAGCAGTTTAGTCGAAGAGACCCAGTACTTC CASSLVEETQYF
TRBJ1-4 TRBV6-5 . . TGTGCCAGCAGCCGCCTCGGGGTGGTTAATGAAAAACTGTTTTTT CASSRLGVVNEKLFF
TRBJ2-5 TRBV3-1/TRBV3-2 . . TGTGCCAGCAGCCAAGAGGGGGCCCAAGAGACCCAGTACTTC CASSQEGAQETQYF
TRBJ2-7 TRBV11-2 . . TGTGCCAGCAGCTTACGCGACAGCCCAAACTACGAGCAGTACTTC CASSLRDSPNYEQYF
TRBJ2-1 TRBV6-5 . few TGTGCCAGCAGGAGTACAGGGTTAAACAATGAGCAGTTCTTC CASRSTGLNNEQFF
TRBJ2-1 TRBV3-1/TRBV3-2 . . TGTGCCAGCAGCCAAGAAGATAAGGGGTGCTCCTACAATGAGCAGTTCTTC CASSQEDKGCSYNEQFF